Listed below are T cell receptor beta chains from one sample, sequenced in a study of T cell changes during pregnancy in multiple sclerosis. Repertoires were generated with immunoSEQ multiplex PCR, while TCRdb's copy carries only in-frame clones and drops some. The table lists tens of thousands of clones, about 91% of them singletons, with roughly 0.7% in the top ten. This specimen consisted of CD4+ T cells from peripheral blood mononuclear cells, obtained in the first trimester of pregnancy. These receptors all stem from a female donor with multiple sclerosis, enrolled in a pregnancy study. CDR3s include the opening cysteine and the closing phenylalanine or tryptophan. A D gene is named only where the DNA matches it firmly. Expanded clones get a size class; other rows say once, few or many, or leave the size out.

d_call j_call clone_size v_call cdr3_nt cdr3_aa
TRBD1 TRBJ2-3 - TRBV9 TGTGCCAGCAGCGTTTTTACAGGGGGCCCCACAGATACGCAGTATTTT CASSVFTGGPTDTQYF
TRBD2 TRBJ2-2 - TRBV4-3 TGCGCCAGCAGCCAAGATAGGCTAGCGGGGAACACCGGGGAGCTGTTTTTT CASSQDRLAGNTGELFF
- TRBJ1-1 - TRBV7-2 TGTGCCAGCAGTTTATGGGGCGCGGAAGCTTTCTTT CASSLWGAEAFF
- TRBJ1-1 once TRBV6-5 TGTGCCAGCAGTACCCGGGGGAGCAACACTGAAGCTTTCTTT CASSTRGSNTEAFF
- TRBJ2-1 - TRBV5-5 TGTGCCAGCAGCTTGGACCTACGGGTGTCAATGTTCTTC CASSLDLRVSMFF
TRBD1 TRBJ1-2 - TRBV29-1 TGCAGCGTAAAACAGGGGTTAACTAACTATGGCTACACCTTC CSVKQGLTNYGYTF
- TRBJ2-5 - TRBV18 TGTGCCAGCTCACCACTTAAGGCGGGCCAAGAGACCCAGTACTTC CASSPLKAGQETQYF
- TRBJ1-3 once TRBV30 TGTGCCTGGAGTGTTGGGCAAAGCCGAAACACCATATATTTT CAWSVGQSRNTIYF
TRBD2 TRBJ2-3 once TRBV7-9 TGTGCCAGCAGCTTAAAGGCGGGGGGGCCGGATACGCAGTATTTT CASSLKAGGPDTQYF
- TRBJ2-4 - TRBV19 TGTGCCAGTAGTACGGAAAACATTCAGTACTTC CASSTENIQYF
TRBD2 TRBJ2-3 - TRBV30 TGTGCCTGGGATCCCGGGGGACTAGTTACAGATACGCAGTATTTT CAWDPGGLVTDTQYF
- TRBJ2-3 - TRBV27 TGTGCCAGCAGTTTATTGGCAGGGCCAGGGGTCACAGATACGCAGTATTTT CASSLLAGPGVTDTQYF
TRBD1 TRBJ1-1 - TRBV9 TGTGCCAGCAGCGTCCCCGCGACAGGGGGGAGGGCTTTCTTT CASSVPATGGRAFF
TRBD1 TRBJ1-1 once TRBV5-1 TGCGCCAGCAGCTTGAGAAGTCCAGGGACAGAACGAGCTTTCTTT CASSLRSPGTERAFF
- TRBJ2-1 - TRBV4-3 TGCGCCAGCAGCCAAGACCCCCGGCAGGCCTCCTACAATGAGCAGTTCTTC CASSQDPRQASYNEQFF
- TRBJ2-5 - TRBV25-1 TGTGCCAGCAGTCCGGGTAGGGGGGAGACCCAGTACTTC CASSPGRGETQYF
TRBD1 TRBJ1-1 - TRBV4-3 TGCGCCAGCAGCCAAGTTGACAGGGTTTACACTGAAGCTTTCTTT CASSQVDRVYTEAFF
- TRBJ2-7 - TRBV5-1 TGCGCCAGCTCGCCAACAGACTCCTACGAGCAGTACTTC CASSPTDSYEQYF
TRBD1 TRBJ2-3 - TRBV9 TGTGCCAGCAGCCCAGGGACAGGCGTCACAGATACGCAGTATTTT CASSPGTGVTDTQYF
TRBD1 TRBJ2-5 - TRBV6-5 TGTGCCAGCAGTTTAGCCAGGGGGCGAATACAAGAGACCCAGTACTTC CASSLARGRIQETQYF
- TRBJ1-5 - TRBV29-1 TGCAGCGTTGATTTCAGGGGCAATCAGCCCCAGCATTTT CSVDFRGNQPQHF
- TRBJ2-7 - TRBV19 TGTGCCAGTAGTTTAAACATCGGGACAATATACGAGCAGTACTTC CASSLNIGTIYEQYF
- TRBJ1-5 - TRBV7-9 TGTGCCAGCAGCCTTTACAGCACACGCGATCATAGCAATCAGCCCCAGCATTTT CASSLYSTRDHSNQPQHF
- TRBJ1-1 - TRBV6-5 TGTGCCAGCAGTTCCTTTCTAGCACAAGCTTTCTTT CASSSFLAQAFF
TRBD2 TRBJ2-3 - TRBV4-3 TGCGCCAGCAGCCAAGTGGGCAGCGGGGGGGCATTGGATACGCAGTATTTT CASSQVGSGGALDTQYF
- TRBJ1-1 - TRBV6-1 TGTGCCAGCAGTGACGGACTCGGGCGGCCAAACACTGAAGCTTTCTTT CASSDGLGRPNTEAFF
TRBD1 TRBJ2-7 - TRBV6-6 TGTGCCAGCAGTTCTACCCAGGGGGACTCCTACGAGCAGTACTTC CASSSTQGDSYEQYF
- TRBJ2-3 - TRBV11-2 TGTGCCAGCAGCTTGCCGTTCTCGAGGGATACGCAGTATTTT CASSLPFSRDTQYF
TRBD2 TRBJ2-7 - TRBV6-6 TGTGCCTGTTCGGGGGGGGCCTTAACCTACGAGCAGTACTTC CACSGGALTYEQYF
TRBD2 TRBJ2-6 - TRBV9 TGTGCCAGCAGCGTAGGAGGGACTAGCGGGGGACTCTCTGGGGCCAACGTCCTGACTTTC CASSVGGTSGGLSGANVLTF
- TRBJ1-1 - TRBV6-5 TGTGCCAGCAGTCTCGGGTCTCGCTTCGCTCGTGAAGCTTTCTTT CASSLGSRFAREAFF
TRBD2 TRBJ2-1 - TRBV27 TGTGCCAGCAGTTCGGTCCGGGGGGGCCGGGACGTAGTGAAGCAGTTCTTC CASSSVRGGRDVVKQFF
- TRBJ1-2 - TRBV2 TGTGCCAGCAGCATTCAGGGATTGGCACCTAACTATGGCTACACCTTC CASSIQGLAPNYGYTF
- TRBJ1-6 - TRBV19 TGTGCCAGTAGTATGGCAGGGTTAAGTAATTCACCCCTCCACTTT CASSMAGLSNSPLHF
TRBD1 TRBJ1-1 - TRBV4-1 TGCGCCAGCAGCCCCGACAGGGGCACTGAAGCTTTCTTT CASSPDRGTEAFF
TRBD1 TRBJ2-4 - TRBV4-2 TGTGCCAGCAGCCAGACAGGGATCGACAAAAACATTCAGTACTTC CASSQTGIDKNIQYF
TRBD1 TRBJ1-2 - TRBV5-6 TGTGCCAGCAGCCAGTTAGACAGGGACTCACTCTATGGCTACACCTTC CASSQLDRDSLYGYTF
- TRBJ2-1 once TRBV9 TGTGCCAGCAGCGTAGACAGCAATGAGCAGTTCTTC CASSVDSNEQFF
- TRBJ1-6 - TRBV6-5 TGTGCCAGCAGTTACTTCCCGAGGGAAGTGGTTTCACCCCTCCACTTT CASSYFPREVVSPLHF
- TRBJ1-6 - TRBV19 TGTGCCAGTAGTCCAGGGGACTCACCCCTCCACTTT CASSPGDSPLHF
TRBD1 TRBJ1-2 few TRBV2 TGTGCCAGCACCCAGGAGGGGGCGCCTGGCTACACCTTC CASTQEGAPGYTF
- TRBJ1-6 - TRBV6-5 TGTGCCAGCAGTCCCGGGGTTGAAAATTCACCCCTCCACTTT CASSPGVENSPLHF
TRBD2 TRBJ2-1 once TRBV5-4 TGTGCCAGCAGCCCGGGGGGACTAGCGGGGATCATTGAGCAGTTCTTC CASSPGGLAGIIEQFF
- TRBJ2-7 - TRBV6-6 TGTGCCAGCAGCCGGGGGTTACGGGTTTACGAGCAGTACTTC CASSRGLRVYEQYF
TRBD2 TRBJ2-7 - TRBV6-5 TGTGCCAGCAGTTACTCGGAGCGGGGGGCGGGCGAGCAGTACTTC CASSYSERGAGEQYF
- TRBJ1-1 - TRBV6-5 TGTGCCAGCAGTTATTTGGGGAGCAACACTGAAGCTTTCTTT CASSYLGSNTEAFF
- TRBJ1-2 - TRBV27 TGTGCCAGCAGTAGGGGGGGAAACTATGGCTACACCTTC CASSRGGNYGYTF